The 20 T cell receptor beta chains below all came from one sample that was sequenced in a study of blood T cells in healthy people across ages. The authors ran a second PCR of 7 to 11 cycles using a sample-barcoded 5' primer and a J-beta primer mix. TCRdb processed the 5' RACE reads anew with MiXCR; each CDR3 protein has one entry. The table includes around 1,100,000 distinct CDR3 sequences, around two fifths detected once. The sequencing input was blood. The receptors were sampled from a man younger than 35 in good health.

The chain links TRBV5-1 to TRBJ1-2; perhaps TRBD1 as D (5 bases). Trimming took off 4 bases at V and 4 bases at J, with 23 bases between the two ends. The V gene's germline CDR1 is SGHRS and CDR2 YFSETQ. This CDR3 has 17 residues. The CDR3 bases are TGCGCCAGCAGCCATAGCGGGGCGCGCCAAATTAGCTATGGCTACACCTTC. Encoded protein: CASSHSGARQISYGYTF.

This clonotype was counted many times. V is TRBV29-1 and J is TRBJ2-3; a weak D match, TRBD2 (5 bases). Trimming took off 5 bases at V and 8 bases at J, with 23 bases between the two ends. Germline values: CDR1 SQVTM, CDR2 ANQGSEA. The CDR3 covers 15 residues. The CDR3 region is CSVRFEGSPEGTQYF. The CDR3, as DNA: TGCAGCGTTAGGTTCGAGGGCTCCCCTGAGGGTACGCAGTATTTT.

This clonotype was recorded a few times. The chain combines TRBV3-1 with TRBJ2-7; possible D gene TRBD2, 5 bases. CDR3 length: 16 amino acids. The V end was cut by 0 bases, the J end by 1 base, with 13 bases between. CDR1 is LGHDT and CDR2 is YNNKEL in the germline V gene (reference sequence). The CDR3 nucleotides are TGTGCCAGCAGCCAAGAGCGGCGGGTAGGATCCTACGAGCAGTACTTC. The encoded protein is CASSQERRVGSYEQYF.

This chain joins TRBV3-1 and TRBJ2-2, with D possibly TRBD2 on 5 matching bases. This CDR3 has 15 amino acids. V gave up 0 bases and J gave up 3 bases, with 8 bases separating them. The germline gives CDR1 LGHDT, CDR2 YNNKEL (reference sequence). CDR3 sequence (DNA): TGTGCCAGCAGCCAAGATTGGGGAGACACCGGGGAGCTGTTTTTT. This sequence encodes CASSQDWGDTGELFF.

CDR3: CASSFVAGGAVATNEKLFF. The CDR3 DNA reads TGTGCCAGCAGTTTTGTGGCAGGGGGCGCGGTTGCAACTAATGAAAAACTGTTTTTT. This chain links TRBV27 with TRBJ1-4, with 8 bases identical to TRBD1. The J segment lost 0 bases and the V segment lost 3 bases, leaving 12 bases of the junction unmatched. CDR3 size: 19 residues. Germline V lookup: CDR1 MNHEY, CDR2 SMNVEV (reference sequence).

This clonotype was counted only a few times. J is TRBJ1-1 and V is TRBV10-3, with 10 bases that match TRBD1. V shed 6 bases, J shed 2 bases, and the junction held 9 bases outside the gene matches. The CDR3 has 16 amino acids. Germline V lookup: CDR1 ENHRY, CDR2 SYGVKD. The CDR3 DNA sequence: TGTGCCATCAGGAAGACAGGGGGCGAGGGCAACACTGAAGCTTTCTTT. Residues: CAIRKTGGEGNTEAFF.

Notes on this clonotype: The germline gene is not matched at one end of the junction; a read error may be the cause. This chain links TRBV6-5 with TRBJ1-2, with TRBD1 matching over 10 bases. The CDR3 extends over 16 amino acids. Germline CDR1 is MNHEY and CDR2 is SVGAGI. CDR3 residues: CASRNTAGQGYYGCTF. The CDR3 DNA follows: TGTGCCAGCAGGAACACAGCGGGACAGGGGTACTATGGCTGCACCTTC.

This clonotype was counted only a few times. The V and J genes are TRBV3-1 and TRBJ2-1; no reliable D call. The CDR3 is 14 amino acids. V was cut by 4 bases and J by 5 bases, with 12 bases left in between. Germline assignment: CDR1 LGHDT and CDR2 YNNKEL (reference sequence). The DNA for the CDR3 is TGTGCCAGCAGCCTCATCAGTTATGACAATGAGCAGTTCTTC. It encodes CASSLISYDNEQFF.

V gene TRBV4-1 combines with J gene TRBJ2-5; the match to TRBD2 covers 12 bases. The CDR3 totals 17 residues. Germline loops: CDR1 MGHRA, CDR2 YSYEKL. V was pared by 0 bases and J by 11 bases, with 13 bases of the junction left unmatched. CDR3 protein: CASSQEVASGGANEQYF. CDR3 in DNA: TGCGCCAGCAGCCAAGAAGTGGCTAGCGGGGGGGCCAATGAGCAGTACTTC.

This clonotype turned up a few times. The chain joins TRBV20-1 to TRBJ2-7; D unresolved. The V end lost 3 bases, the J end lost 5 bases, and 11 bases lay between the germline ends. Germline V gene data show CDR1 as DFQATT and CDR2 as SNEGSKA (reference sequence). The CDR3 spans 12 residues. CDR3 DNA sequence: TGCAGTGCTAGTCCCTCCGGAGACGAGCAGTACTTC. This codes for CSASPSGDEQYF.

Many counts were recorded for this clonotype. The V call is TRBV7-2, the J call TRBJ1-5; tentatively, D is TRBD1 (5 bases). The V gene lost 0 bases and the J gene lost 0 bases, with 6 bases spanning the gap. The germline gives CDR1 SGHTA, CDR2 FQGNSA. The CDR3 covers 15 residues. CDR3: CASSLAGDSNQPQHF. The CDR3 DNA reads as TGTGCCAGCAGCTTAGCAGGGGATAGCAATCAGCCCCAGCATTTT. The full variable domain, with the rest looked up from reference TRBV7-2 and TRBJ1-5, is GAGVSQSPSNKVTEKGKDVELRCDPISGHTALYWYRQSLGQGLEFLIYFQGNSAPDKSGLPSDRFSAERTGGSVSTLTIQRTQQEDSAVYLCASSLAGDSNQPQHFGDGTRLSIL.

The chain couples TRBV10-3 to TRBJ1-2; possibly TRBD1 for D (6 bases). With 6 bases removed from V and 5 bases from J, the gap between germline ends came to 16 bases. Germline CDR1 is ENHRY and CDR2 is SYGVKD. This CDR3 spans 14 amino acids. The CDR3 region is CAIRVEQGLYGYTF. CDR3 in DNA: TGTGCCATCAGAGTGGAACAGGGATTGTATGGCTACACCTTC.

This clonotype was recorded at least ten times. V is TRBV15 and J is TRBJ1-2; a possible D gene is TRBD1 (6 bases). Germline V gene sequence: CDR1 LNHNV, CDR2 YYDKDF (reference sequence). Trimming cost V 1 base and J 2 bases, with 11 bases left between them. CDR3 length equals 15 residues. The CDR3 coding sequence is TGTGCCACCAGCAGAGGAGACAGGTCAAACTATGGCTACACCTTC. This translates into CATSRGDRSNYGYTF.

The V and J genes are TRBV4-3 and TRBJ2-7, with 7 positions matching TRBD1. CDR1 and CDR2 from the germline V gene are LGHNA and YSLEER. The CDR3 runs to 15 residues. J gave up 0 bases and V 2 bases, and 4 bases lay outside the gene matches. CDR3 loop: CASSQRDSSSYEQYF. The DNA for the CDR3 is TGCGCCAGCAGCCAAAGGGACAGTTCCTCCTACGAGCAGTACTTC.

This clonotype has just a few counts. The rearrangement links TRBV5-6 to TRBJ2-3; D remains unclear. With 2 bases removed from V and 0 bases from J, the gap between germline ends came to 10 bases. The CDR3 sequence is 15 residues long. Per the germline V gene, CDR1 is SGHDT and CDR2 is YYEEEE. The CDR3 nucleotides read TGTGCCAGCAGCTTCGGCTGGCCGAGCACAGATACGCAGTATTTT. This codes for CASSFGWPSTDTQYF.

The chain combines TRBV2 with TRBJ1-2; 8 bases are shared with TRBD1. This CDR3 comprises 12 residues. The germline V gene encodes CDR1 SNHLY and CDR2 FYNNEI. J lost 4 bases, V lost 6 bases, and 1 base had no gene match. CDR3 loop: CASSRGPYGYTF. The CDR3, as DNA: TGTGCCAGCAGCAGGGGGCCCTATGGCTACACCTTC.

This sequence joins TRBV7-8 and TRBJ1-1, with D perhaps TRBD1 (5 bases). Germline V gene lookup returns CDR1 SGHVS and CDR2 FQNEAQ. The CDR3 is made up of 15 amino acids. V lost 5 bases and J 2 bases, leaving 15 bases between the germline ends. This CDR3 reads CASSPRQGINTEAFF. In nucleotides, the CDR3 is TGTGCCAGCAGCCCCCGGCAGGGTATTAACACTGAAGCTTTCTTT.

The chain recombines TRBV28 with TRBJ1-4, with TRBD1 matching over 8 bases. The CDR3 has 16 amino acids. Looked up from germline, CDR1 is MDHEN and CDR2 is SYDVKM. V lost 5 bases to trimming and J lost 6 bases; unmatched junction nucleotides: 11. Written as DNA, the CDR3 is TGTGCCAGCAGTGGGCGCAACAGGGGGAGTGATGAAAAACTGTTTTTT. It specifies CASSGRNRGSDEKLFF. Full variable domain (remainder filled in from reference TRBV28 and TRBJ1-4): DVKVTQSSRYLVKRTGEKVFLECVQDMDHENMFWYRQDPGLGLRLIYFSYDVKMKEKGDIPEGYSVSREKKERFSLILESASTNQTSMYLCASSGRNRGSDEKLFFGSGTQLSVL.

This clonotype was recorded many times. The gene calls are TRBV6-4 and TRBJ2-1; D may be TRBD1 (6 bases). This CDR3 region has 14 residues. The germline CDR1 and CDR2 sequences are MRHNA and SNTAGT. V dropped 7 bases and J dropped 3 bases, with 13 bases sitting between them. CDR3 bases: TGTGCCAGCAAGGGGACACTTTTCTACAATGAGCAGTTCTTC. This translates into CASKGTLFYNEQFF.

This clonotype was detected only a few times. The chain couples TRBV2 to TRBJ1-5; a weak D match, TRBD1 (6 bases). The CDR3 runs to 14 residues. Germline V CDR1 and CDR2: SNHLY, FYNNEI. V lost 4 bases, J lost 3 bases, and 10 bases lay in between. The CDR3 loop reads CASSGHRDNQPQHF. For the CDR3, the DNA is TGTGCCAGCAGTGGCCACAGGGACAATCAGCCCCAGCATTTT.